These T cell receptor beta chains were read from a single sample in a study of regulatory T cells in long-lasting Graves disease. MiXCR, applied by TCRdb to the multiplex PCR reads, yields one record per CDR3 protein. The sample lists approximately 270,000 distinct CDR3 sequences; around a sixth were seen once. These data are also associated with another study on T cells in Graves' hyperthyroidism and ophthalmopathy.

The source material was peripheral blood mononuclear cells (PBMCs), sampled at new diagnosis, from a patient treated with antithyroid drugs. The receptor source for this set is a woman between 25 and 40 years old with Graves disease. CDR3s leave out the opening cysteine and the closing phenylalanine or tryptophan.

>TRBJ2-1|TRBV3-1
ASSQAANANEQF
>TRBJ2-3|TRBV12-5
ASGLVARGTDTQY
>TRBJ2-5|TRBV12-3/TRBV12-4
ASRFRGGRETQY
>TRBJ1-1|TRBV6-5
ASVTGTLRSEAF
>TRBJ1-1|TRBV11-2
ASSLGATEAF
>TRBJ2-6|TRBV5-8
ASSLVEVLSGANVLT
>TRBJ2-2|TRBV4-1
ASDSNTGELF
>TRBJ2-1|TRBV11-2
ASSLGASGGAGEQF
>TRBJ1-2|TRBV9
ASSAEVRGTVDGYT
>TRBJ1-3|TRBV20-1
SARGTTGDSGNTIY
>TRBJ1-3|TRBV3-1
ASSRNSGNTIY
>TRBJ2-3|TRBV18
ASSPQGPSTDTQY
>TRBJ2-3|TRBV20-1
SALPRVASTDTQY
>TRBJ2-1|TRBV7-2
ASSLASGYNEQF
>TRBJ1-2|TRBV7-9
ASSLAEVGDRYGYT
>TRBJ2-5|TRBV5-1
ASSSGHTEETQY
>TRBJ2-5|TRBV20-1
SARTDGLQETQY
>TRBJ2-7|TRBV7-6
ASSPSGGVGEEQY
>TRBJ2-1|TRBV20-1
SARSPTGTSYNEQF
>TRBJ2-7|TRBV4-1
ASSHTRRPHEQY
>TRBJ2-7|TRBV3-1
ASSRSDRGYEQY
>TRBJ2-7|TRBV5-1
ASSLDSTSYEQY
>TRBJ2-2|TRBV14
ASSQGGSAWELF
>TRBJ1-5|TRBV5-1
ASSMDPNQPQH
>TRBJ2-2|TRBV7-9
ASSFKGAGELF
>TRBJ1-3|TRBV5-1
ASSASGTSGNTIY
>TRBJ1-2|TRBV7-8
ASSLKTSNYGYT
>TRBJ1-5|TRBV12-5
ASGLTGGQPQH
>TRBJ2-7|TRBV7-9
ASTRGDRDLYEQC
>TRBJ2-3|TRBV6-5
ASSYWGTGGEDTQY
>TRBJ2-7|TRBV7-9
ASSPLGDYEQY
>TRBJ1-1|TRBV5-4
ASTGRGGTEAF
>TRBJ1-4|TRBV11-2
ASSSESPGHLLETNEKLF
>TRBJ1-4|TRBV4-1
ASSQGAGYEKLF
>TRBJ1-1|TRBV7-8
ASSAGAGTEAF
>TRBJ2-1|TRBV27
ASSLGGGYNEQF